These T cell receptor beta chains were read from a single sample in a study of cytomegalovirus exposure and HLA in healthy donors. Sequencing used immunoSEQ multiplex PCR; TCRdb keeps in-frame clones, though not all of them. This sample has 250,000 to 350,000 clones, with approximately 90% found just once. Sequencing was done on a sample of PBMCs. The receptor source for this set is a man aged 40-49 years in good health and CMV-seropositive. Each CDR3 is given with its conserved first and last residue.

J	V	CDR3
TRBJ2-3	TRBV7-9	CASSLDSSGGLSDTQYF
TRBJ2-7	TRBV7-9	CASSPAGVSRTDEQYF
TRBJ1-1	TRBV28	CASSSGGMPEAFF
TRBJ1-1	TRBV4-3	CASSQDYVRGIAFF
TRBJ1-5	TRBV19	CATSNRGHQPQHF
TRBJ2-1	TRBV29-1	CSVTSWSGRWNNEQFF
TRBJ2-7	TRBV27	CASSLTWALSTGEQYF
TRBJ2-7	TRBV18	CASSPRTGGRYEQYF
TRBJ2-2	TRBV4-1	CASSQTQTRWQYTGELFF
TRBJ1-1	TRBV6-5	CASSYEGHTEAFF
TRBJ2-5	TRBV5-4	CASSQQTDRETQYF
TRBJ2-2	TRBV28	CASSLVGTSEAGELFF
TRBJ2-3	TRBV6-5	CASSRTEVADTQYF
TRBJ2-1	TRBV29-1	CSALTSGRARNNEQFF
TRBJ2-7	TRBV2	CASGGLAGGEQYF
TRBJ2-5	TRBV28	CASSLFPETGIGIAQYF